One and the same sample provided the 21 T cell receptor beta chains below, sequenced in a study of hypomethylating agent response in myelodysplastic syndrome. Profiled with immunoSEQ multiplex PCR; TCRdb holds only in-frame clones, not every one. This sample has 7,000 or so clones; around nine tenths occur once, and the top ten carry more than 15%. The sample here was bone marrow, taken before or after starting hypomethylating agent treatment for myelodysplastic syndrome (not recorded which). These receptors all stem from a human donor with myelodysplastic syndrome.

This chain joins TRBV4-1 and TRBJ2-3; the match to TRBD2 covers 8 bases. CDR1 and CDR2 (germline): MGHRA, YSYEKL. The V segment lost 1 base and the J segment 2 bases; nucleotides outside the gene matches: 8. This CDR3 is built from 17 residues. The DNA of the CDR3 is TGCGCCAGCAGCCAAGTCTTCGGGGGGGGGACCACAGATACGCAGTATTTT. Translated, it gives CASSQVFGGGTTDTQYF.

This chain links TRBV19 with TRBJ2-3, with TRBD2 identical over 9 bases. The length of the CDR3 is 14 residues. Germline V lookup: CDR1 LNHDA, CDR2 SQIVND (reference sequence). Trimming cost V 6 bases and J 3 bases; bases outside gene matches: 4. The CDR3 protein is CASSPGLATDTQYF. The CDR3 DNA is TGTGCCAGTAGCCCCGGACTAGCGACAGATACGCAGTATTTT.

V usage is TRBV5-1 and J usage is TRBJ2-3; 8 positions agree with TRBD1. Germline V gives CDR1 SGHRS, CDR2 YFSETQ. Trimming cost V 4 bases and J 8 bases; bases outside gene matches: 15. The CDR3 length is 16 residues. The CDR3 is CASSHQGAPEGVTQYF. The CDR3 DNA reads as TGCGCCAGCAGCCATCAGGGGGCACCGGAAGGAGTTACGCAGTATTTT.

The chain employs TRBV7-8 and TRBJ1-1, with a weak D call TRBD1 (5 bases). The germline V gene has CDR1 SGHVS and CDR2 FQNEAQ. CDR3 length: 15 residues. V was trimmed by 1 base and J by 3 bases, leaving 12 bases between them. This CDR3 reads CASSLDARGYTEAFF. As DNA, the CDR3 is TGTGCCAGCAGCTTAGACGCACGGGGGTACACTGAAGCTTTCTTT.

This chain joins TRBV5-1 and TRBJ1-2; TRBD1 aligns across 8 bases. V dropped 3 bases and J dropped 5; count of bases not matched to a gene: 9. The germline V gene encodes CDR1 SGHRS and CDR2 YFSETQ. The CDR3 spans 15 residues. The CDR3 is CASSSRGPLPYGYTF. The CDR3 nucleotides read TGCGCCAGCAGCTCCAGGGGGCCCCTACCGTATGGCTACACCTTC.

The chain links TRBV4-1 to TRBJ1-2, with unresolved D. The CDR3 runs 13 residues. Germline CDR1 is MGHRA and CDR2 is YSYEKL. Trimming pared 0 bases from V and 5 bases from J, leaving 7 bases between. CDR3 DNA sequence: TGCGCCAGCAGCCAAGATGGGGTTTATGGCTACACCTTC. It yields the protein CASSQDGVYGYTF.

The J gene is TRBJ1-2, the V gene TRBV14; 9 positions match TRBD1. Germline V gene data show CDR1 as SGHDN and CDR2 as FVKESK. Trimming removed 4 bases from V and 5 bases from J; junction bases left unmatched: 2. This CDR3 has 13 amino acids. The CDR3 coding sequence is TGTGCCAGCAGCCGTGGACAGGGGTATGGCTACACCTTC. Translation gives CASSRGQGYGYTF.

V gene TRBV19 combines with J gene TRBJ1-6, with D perhaps TRBD1 (5 bases). Trimming took 9 bases from V and 7 from J, leaving 16 bases between them. Germline CDR1 and CDR2: LNHDA and SQIVND (reference sequence). The CDR3 has 14 residues. This chain's CDR3 is CASGEGRGNSPLHF. The CDR3 DNA reads TGTGCCAGCGGCGAGGGGCGCGGAAATTCACCCCTCCACTTT.

This rearrangement joins TRBV5-5 to TRBJ2-5; D may be TRBD1 (5 bases). Germline lookup yields CDR1 SGHKS and CDR2 YYEKEE (reference sequence). The V end was cut by 4 bases, the J end by 3 bases, with 19 bases between. CDR3 size: 16 residues. CDR3 amino acids: CASSRPGQGPKETQYF. The CDR3, as DNA: TGTGCCAGCAGCCGACCGGGTCAGGGCCCTAAAGAGACCCAGTACTTC.

The V gene is TRBV5-1, the J gene TRBJ2-3; a possible D gene is TRBD2 (6 bases). In germline, CDR1 is SGHRS, CDR2 YFSETQ. The CDR3 length is 14 residues. The V and J ends lost 4 bases and 1 base respectively, with 10 bases between them. The chain's CDR3 is CASSPWGGTDTQYF. In nucleotides, the CDR3 is TGCGCCAGCAGCCCATGGGGGGGCACAGATACGCAGTATTTT.

The CDR3 loop reads CASSEAGGQYNSPLHF. In DNA, the CDR3 is TGTGCCAGCAGTGAAGCGGGGGGACAGTATAATTCACCCCTCCACTTT. The J gene is TRBJ1-6, the V gene TRBV6-1, with TRBD1 matching over 7 bases. From germline, CDR1 is MNHNS and CDR2 SASEGT. This CDR3 spans 16 amino acids. Unmatched junction bases numbered 3, after V lost 0 bases and J lost 4 bases.

V is TRBV29-1 and J is TRBJ2-5; D is perhaps TRBD2 (5 bases). The CDR3 loop spans 12 amino acids. V dropped 7 bases and J dropped 4 bases, with 13 bases sitting between them. Germline V CDR1 and CDR2: SQVTM, ANQGSEA. CDR3 region: CSAGGGRETQYF. The CDR3 DNA sequence: TGCAGCGCAGGAGGCGGTCGAGAGACCCAGTACTTC.

This clone is a singleton in its sample. The chain combines TRBV9 with TRBJ1-2; a possible D gene is TRBD1 (6 bases). With 0 bases removed from V and 10 bases from J, the gap between germline ends came to 19 bases. The CDR3 consists of 15 residues. Germline V gives CDR1 SGDLS, CDR2 YYNGEE. CDR3 residues: CASSVGLQGREPYTF. CDR3 sequence (DNA): TGTGCCAGCAGCGTAGGGCTTCAGGGGCGGGAACCCTACACCTTC.

The J gene is TRBJ2-7, the V gene TRBV19; maybe TRBD1 (6 bases). Between the trimmed V and J ends, which lost 5 bases and 1 base, there was a span of 9 bases. Germline V gene sequence: CDR1 LNHDA, CDR2 SQIVND (reference sequence). The CDR3 runs to 13 residues. CDR3 amino acids: CASSRQGSYEQYF. Written as DNA, the CDR3 is TGTGCCAGTAGTCGTCAGGGGTCCTACGAGCAGTACTTC.

The chain combines TRBV10-3 with TRBJ2-2; 7 bases map to TRBD2. J gave up 6 bases and V 2 bases, and 12 bases lay outside the gene matches. CDR1 and CDR2 (germline): ENHRY, SYGVKD. This CDR3 has 17 residues. CDR3 sequence: CAISEPWREGGSGELFF. In DNA, the CDR3 is TGTGCCATCAGTGAGCCCTGGCGTGAGGGAGGGTCCGGGGAGCTGTTTTTT.

This chain joins TRBV7-9 and TRBJ1-3; D gene ambiguous. CDR3 length: 14 amino acids. The V end lost 1 base, the J end lost 0 bases, and 4 bases lay between the germline ends. Germline values: CDR1 SEHNR, CDR2 FQNEAQ (reference sequence). CDR3 protein: CASSLDASGNTIYF. DNA for the CDR3: TGTGCCAGCAGCTTAGATGCCTCTGGAAACACCATATATTTT. Together with reference TRBV7-9 and TRBJ1-3, the CDR3 gives the full variable domain: DTGVSQNPRHKITKRGQNVTFRCDPISEHNRLYWYRQTLGQGPEFLTYFQNEAQLEKSRLLSDRFSAERPKGSFSTLEIQRTEQGDSAMYLCASSLDASGNTIYFGEGSWLTVV.

The genes are TRBV7-2 and TRBJ2-1, with 8 bases identical to TRBD2. The CDR3 covers 13 residues. CDR1 SGHTA and CDR2 FQGNSA come from the germline V gene. Trimming at V came to 3 bases and at J to 8 bases, leaving 3 bases not matched to a gene. The CDR3 bases are TGTGCCAGCAGCTTCGCAGCGGGGGATGAGCAGTTCTTC. Its translation: CASSFAAGDEQFF. The entire variable domain, with the rest obtained from reference TRBV7-2 and TRBJ2-1, is as follows: GAGVSQSPSNKVTEKGKDVELRCDPISGHTALYWYRQSLGQGLEFLIYFQGNSAPDKSGLPSDRFSAERTGGSVSTLTIQRTQQEDSAVYLCASSFAAGDEQFFGPGTRLTVL.

The chain joins TRBV19 to TRBJ1-3; 9 bases line up with TRBD1. The CDR3 is made up of 15 amino acids. The junction had 6 bases not matched to a gene; V was cut back by 5 bases and J by 4 bases. Germline CDR1 and CDR2: LNHDA and SQIVND (reference sequence). This CDR3 reads CASSYGTGIGNTIYF. DNA for the CDR3: TGTGCCAGTAGTTACGGGACAGGGATAGGAAACACCATATATTTT.

V usage is TRBV28 and J usage is TRBJ2-3, with TRBD2 matching over 9 bases. With V trimmed by 5 bases and J by 4 bases, 4 bases remained unmatched. Germline-derived CDR1 and CDR2 are MDHEN and SYDVKM. There are 14 residues in the CDR3. CDR3 in amino acids: CASSTGTSPDTQYF. CDR3 in DNA: TGTGCCAGCAGTACCGGGACTAGCCCAGATACGCAGTATTTT.

In the case of this clone: A read error may produce the germline difference seen at one junction end. V is TRBV6-1 and J is TRBJ2-7, with 13 bases lining up with TRBD2. Germline CDR1 is MNHNS and CDR2 is SASEGT. This CDR3 comprises 13 residues. In DNA form, the CDR3 reads TGTGCCAGCAGTGAAAAAGGGGGGACTAGCGGGAACTTC. Residues: CASSEKGGTSGNF.

The chain is built from TRBV19 and TRBJ2-3, with 11 bases identical to TRBD2. CDR1 is LNHDA, CDR2 SQIVND, per germline (reference sequence). The V segment lost 4 bases and the J segment 1 base; nucleotides outside the gene matches: 7. This CDR3 region has 17 residues. In DNA, the CDR3 is TGTGCCAGTAGTACGCCTCTTAGCGGGGGGGGCACAGATACGCAGTATTTT. It specifies CASSTPLSGGGTDTQYF. The complete variable domain, with remaining parts taken from reference TRBV19 and TRBJ2-3, reads DGGITQSPKYLFRKEGQNVTLSCEQNLNHDAMYWYRQDPGQGLRLIYYSQIVNDFQKGDIAEGYSVSREKKESFPLTVTSAQKNPTAFYLCASSTPLSGGGTDTQYFGPGTRLTVL.